The clone carrying this T cell receptor beta chain was found a few times. Each participant's cohort was designated according to participant-reported clinical history. The sample comes from a study of blood T cell repertoires in COVID-19. For the study at large: Some COVID-19 samples were acute and others convalescent; all came from the United States, Italy and Spain.

Per the original methods: Scientists estimated how many nucleated cells there were by amplifying reference gene primers. Sequenced by immunoSEQ multiplex PCR; TCRdb stores in-frame clones only, minus some. V and J calls and clone size are given by that table; D and trimming were obtained from the DNA. The sample carries 250,000 to 350,000 clones, roughly nine tenths recorded once. This CDR3 has 13 amino acids. The V end was cut by 7 bases, the J end by 10 bases, with 17 bases between. The clonotype comes from a woman in her fifties or sixties who had been exposed to COVID-19. The V gene is TRBV12-3 or TRBV12-4, the J gene TRBJ1-5; D unclear. What was sequenced was PBMCs or T cells enriched from blood (not recorded which). Here the CDR3 DNA reads TGTGCCAGCACACCCCCGGGGTATGGCCCCCAGCATTTT. Its translation is CASTPPGYGPQHF.